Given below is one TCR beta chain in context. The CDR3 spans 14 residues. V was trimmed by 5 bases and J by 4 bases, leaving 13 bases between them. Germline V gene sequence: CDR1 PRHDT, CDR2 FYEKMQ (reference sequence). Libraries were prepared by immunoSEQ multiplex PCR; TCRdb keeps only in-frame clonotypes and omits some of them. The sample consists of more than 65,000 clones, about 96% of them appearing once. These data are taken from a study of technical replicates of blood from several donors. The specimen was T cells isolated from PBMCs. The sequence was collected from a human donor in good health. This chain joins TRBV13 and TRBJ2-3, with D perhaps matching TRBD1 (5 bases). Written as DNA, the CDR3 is TGTGCCAGCAGCCCCCCGTCCAGGGCAGATACGCAGTATTTT. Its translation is CASSPPSRADTQYF.